This T cell receptor (beta chain) appears in the sequencing data of a study of PD-L1 blockade in urothelial cancer. On the study more broadly: Most patients, about 90% of the roughly 29, were males with bladder-origin cancer.

The time point here: pretreatment peripheral blood. Pretreatment and on-treatment blood mononuclear cell samples were taken, totaling between 1 and 8 time points per patient. The CDR3 has 11 residues. In germline, CDR1 is DFQATT, CDR2 SNEGSKA (reference sequence). Trimming left V 6 bases short and J 6 bases short, with 11 bases between. Assay: immunoSEQ multiplex PCR; the TCRdb copy retains only in-frame clones and omits some. Among some 120,000 clones listed, roughly 80% were seen once. Points from the study as a whole: Tumor-associated blood clones were expanded more by durable-benefit patients at 3 weeks.

This clone was counted between two and nine times. Its specificity is unknown. Sequencing was performed on PBMCs, taken around atezolizumab (anti-PD-L1) treatment. This TCR came from a man aged 45-60 years with urothelial cancer. The chain carries TRBV20-1 and TRBJ1-1; D call uncertain. CDR3 in DNA: TGCAGTGCCTTCGACACCCCTGAAGCTTTCTTT. The encoded protein is CSAFDTPEAFF.